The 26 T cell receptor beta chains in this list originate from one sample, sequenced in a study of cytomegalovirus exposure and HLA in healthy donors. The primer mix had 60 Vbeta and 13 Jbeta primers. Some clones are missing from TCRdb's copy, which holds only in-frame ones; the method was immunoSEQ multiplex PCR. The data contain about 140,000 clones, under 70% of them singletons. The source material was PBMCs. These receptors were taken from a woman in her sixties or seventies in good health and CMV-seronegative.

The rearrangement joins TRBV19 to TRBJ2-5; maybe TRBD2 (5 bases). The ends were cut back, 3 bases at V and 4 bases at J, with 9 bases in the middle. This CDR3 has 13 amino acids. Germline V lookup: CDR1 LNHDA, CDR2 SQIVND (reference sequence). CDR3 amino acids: CASSMEAGETQYF. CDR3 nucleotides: TGTGCCAGTAGTATGGAGGCGGGAGAGACCCAGTACTTC.

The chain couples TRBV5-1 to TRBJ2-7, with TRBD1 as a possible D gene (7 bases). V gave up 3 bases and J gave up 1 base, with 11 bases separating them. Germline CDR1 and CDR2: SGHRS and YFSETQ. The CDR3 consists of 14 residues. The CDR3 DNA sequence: TGCGCCAGCAGCTCCTCAGGGGGGTCCTACGAGCAGTACTTC. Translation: CASSSSGGSYEQYF.

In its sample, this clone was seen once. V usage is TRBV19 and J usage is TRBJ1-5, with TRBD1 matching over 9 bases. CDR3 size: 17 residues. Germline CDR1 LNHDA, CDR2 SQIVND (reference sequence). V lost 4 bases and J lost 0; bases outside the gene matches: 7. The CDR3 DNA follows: TGTGCCAGTAGTAGGGGACAGGGTCTCAATAGCAATCAGCCCCAGCATTTT. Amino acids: CASSRGQGLNSNQPQHF.

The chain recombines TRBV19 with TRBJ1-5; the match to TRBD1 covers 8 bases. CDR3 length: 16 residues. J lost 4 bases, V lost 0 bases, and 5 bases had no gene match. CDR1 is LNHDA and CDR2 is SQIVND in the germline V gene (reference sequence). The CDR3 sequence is CASSIDDYRGNQPQHF. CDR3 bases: TGTGCCAGTAGTATAGATGATTACAGGGGGAATCAGCCCCAGCATTTT.

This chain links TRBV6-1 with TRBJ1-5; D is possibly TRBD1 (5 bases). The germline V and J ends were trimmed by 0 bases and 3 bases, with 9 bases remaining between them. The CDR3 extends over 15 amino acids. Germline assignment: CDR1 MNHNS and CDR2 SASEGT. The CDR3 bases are TGTGCCAGCAGTGAAGCGGGGGGATTCAATCAGCCCCAGCATTTT. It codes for CASSEAGGFNQPQHF.

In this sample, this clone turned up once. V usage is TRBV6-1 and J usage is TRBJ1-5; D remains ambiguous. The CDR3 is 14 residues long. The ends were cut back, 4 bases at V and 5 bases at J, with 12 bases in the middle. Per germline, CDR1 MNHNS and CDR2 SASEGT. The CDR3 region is CASSGTGIYQPQHF. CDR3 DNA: TGTGCCAGCAGTGGAACGGGGATTTATCAGCCCCAGCATTTT.

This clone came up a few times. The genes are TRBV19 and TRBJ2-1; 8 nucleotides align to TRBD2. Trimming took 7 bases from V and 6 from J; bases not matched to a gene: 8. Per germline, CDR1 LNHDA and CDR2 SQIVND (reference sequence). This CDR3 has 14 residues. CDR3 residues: CASNGGGLVNEQFF. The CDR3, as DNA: TGTGCCAGTAATGGCGGGGGGCTGGTCAATGAGCAGTTCTTC.

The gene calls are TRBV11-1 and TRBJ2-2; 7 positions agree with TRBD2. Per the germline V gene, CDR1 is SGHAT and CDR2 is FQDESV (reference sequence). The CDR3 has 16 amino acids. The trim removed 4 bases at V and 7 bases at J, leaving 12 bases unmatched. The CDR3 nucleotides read TGTGCCAGCAGCTCTGCTGGGCGGGAGAATGTCGGGGAGCTGTTTTTT. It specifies CASSSAGRENVGELFF.

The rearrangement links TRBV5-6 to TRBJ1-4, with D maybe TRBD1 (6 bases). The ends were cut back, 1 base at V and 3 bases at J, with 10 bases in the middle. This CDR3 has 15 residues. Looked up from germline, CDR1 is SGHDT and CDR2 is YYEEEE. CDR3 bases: TGTGCCAGCAGCTTGTTGGACAGTCCTAATGAAAAACTGTTTTTT. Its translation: CASSLLDSPNEKLFF.

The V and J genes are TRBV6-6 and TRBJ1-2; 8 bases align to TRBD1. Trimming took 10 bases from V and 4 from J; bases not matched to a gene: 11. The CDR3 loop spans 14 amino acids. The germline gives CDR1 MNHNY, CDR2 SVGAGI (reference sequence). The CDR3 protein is CATLPDRAGYGYTF. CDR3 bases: TGTGCCACCCTCCCGGACAGGGCGGGCTATGGCTACACCTTC.

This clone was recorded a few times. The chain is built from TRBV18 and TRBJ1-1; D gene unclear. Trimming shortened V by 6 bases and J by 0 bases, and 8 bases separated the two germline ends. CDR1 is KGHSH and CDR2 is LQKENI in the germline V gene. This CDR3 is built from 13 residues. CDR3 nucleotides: TGTGCCAGCTCGCACAAGATGAACACTGAAGCTTTCTTT. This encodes CASSHKMNTEAFF.

CDR3 loop: CASSPGQMNTEAFF. In DNA form, the CDR3 reads TGTGCCAGCAGCCCGGGACAGATGAACACTGAAGCTTTCTTT. The chain employs TRBV27 and TRBJ1-1; 7 nucleotides match TRBD1. V gave up 6 bases and J gave up 0 bases; unmatched junction bases: 4. CDR1 MNHEY and CDR2 SMNVEV come from the germline V gene (reference sequence). The CDR3 spans 14 residues.

CDR3 nucleotide sequence: TGTGCCAGCAGCCGTAACACGAGACAGGGAGGAGAGACCCAGTACTTC. Amino acids: CASSRNTRQGGETQYF. This chain joins TRBV7-7 and TRBJ2-5; a possible D gene is TRBD1 (7 bases). The CDR3 spans 16 residues. V was trimmed by 5 bases and J by 4 bases, leaving 20 bases between them. Germline assignment: CDR1 SSHAT and CDR2 FNYEAQ (reference sequence).

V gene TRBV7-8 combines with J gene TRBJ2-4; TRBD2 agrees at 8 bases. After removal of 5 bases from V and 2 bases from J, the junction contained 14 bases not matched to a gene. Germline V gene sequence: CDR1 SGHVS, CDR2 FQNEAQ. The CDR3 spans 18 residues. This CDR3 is CASSQAGDRGPSKNIQYF. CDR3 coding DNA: TGTGCCAGCAGCCAAGCGGGGGACCGAGGCCCATCCAAAAACATTCAGTACTTC.

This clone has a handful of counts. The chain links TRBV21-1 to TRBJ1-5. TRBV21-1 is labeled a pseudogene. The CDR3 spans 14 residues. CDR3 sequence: CASSTRGSIQPQHF. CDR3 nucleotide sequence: TGTGCCAGCAGCACACGGGGGAGTATCCAGCCCCAGCATTTT.

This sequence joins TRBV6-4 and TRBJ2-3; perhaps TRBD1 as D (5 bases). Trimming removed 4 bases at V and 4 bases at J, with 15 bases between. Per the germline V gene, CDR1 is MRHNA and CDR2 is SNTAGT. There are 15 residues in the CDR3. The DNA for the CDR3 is TGTGCCAGCAGTGCGGACATCTCATTCCCAGATACGCAGTATTTT. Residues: CASSADISFPDTQYF.

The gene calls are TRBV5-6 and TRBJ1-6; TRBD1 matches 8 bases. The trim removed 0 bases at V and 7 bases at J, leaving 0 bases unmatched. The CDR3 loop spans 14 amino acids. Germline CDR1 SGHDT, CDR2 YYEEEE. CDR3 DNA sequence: TGTGCCAGCAGCTTGGCAGGGGGCAATTCACCCCTCCACTTT. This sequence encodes CASSLAGGNSPLHF.

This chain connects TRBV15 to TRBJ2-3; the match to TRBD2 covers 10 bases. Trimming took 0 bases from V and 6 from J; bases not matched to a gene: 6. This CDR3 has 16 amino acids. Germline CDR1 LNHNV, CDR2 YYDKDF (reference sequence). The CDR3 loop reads CATSRDERGGEDTQYF. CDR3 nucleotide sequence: TGTGCCACCAGCAGAGATGAGCGGGGGGGCGAGGATACGCAGTATTTT. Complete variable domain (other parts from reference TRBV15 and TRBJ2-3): DAMVIQNPRYQVTQFGKPVTLSCSQTLNHNVMYWYQQKSSQAPKLLFHYYDKDFNNEADTPDNFQSRRPNTSFCFLDIRSPGLGDTAMYLCATSRDERGGEDTQYFGPGTRLTVL.

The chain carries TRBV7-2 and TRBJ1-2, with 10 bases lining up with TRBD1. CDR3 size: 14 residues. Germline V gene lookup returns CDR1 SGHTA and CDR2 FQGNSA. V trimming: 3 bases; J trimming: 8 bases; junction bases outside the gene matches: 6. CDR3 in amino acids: CASSFMGQGLGYTF. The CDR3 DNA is TGTGCCAGCAGCTTTATGGGACAGGGGCTGGGCTACACCTTC.

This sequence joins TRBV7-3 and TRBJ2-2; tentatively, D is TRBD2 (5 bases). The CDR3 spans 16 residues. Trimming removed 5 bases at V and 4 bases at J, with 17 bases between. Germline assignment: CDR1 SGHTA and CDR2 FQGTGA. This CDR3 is CASSPRGRARTGELFF. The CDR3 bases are TGTGCCAGCAGCCCCCGTGGGCGGGCGCGCACCGGGGAGCTGTTTTTT.

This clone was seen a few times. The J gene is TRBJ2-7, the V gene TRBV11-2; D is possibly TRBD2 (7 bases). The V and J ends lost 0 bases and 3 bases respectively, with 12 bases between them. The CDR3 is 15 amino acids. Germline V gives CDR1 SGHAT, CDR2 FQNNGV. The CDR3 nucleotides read TGTGCCAGCAGCTTAGAGAGGGGGGGTCTCTACGAGCAGTACTTC. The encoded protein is CASSLERGGLYEQYF.

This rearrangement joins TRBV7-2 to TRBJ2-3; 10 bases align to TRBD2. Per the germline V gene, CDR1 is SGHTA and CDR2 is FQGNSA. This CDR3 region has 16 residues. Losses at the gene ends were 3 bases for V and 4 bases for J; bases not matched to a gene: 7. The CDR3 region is CASSFQLAGASDTQYF. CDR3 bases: TGTGCCAGCAGCTTTCAGCTAGCGGGGGCCTCAGATACGCAGTATTTT.

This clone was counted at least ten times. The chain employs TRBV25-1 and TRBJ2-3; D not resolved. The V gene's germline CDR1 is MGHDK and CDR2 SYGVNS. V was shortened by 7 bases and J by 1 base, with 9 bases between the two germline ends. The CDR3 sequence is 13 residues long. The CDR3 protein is CASNAPGTDTQYF. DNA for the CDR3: TGTGCCAGCAACGCCCCAGGCACAGATACGCAGTATTTT.

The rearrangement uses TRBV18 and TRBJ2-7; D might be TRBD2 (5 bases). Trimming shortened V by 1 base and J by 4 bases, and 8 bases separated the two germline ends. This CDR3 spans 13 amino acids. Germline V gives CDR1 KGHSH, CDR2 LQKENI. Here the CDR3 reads CASSPRSGYEQYF. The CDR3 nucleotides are TGTGCCAGCTCACCACGGAGCGGATACGAGCAGTACTTC.

The CDR3 is CASSTLRGPGANVLTF. The CDR3 DNA is TGTGCCAGTAGTACCCTGAGGGGGCCTGGGGCCAACGTCCTGACTTTC. The chain combines TRBV19 with TRBJ2-6, with TRBD1 matching 7 bases. CDR1 and CDR2 from the germline V gene are LNHDA and SQIVND (reference sequence). This CDR3 region has 16 residues. V was pared by 4 bases and J by 2 bases, with 5 bases of the junction left unmatched.

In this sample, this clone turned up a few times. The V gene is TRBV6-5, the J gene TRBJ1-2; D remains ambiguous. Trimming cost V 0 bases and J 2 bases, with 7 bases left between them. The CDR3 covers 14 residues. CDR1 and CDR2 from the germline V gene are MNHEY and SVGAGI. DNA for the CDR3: TGTGCCAGCAGTTACTCGGCCACCAACTATGGCTACACCTTC. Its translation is CASSYSATNYGYTF.